Following are 16 T cell receptor beta chains from one sample sequenced in a study of T cell responses to AZD1222 COVID-19 vaccine. Produced via immunoSEQ multiplex PCR; TCRdb's table is partial and in-frame only. The profile covers more than 80,000 clones, with 80% to 95% appearing a single time and around 30% taken by the ten largest. Here the sequenced sample was peripheral blood, taken 28 days after the second AZD1222 dose. All receptors derive from an adult who received the AZD1222 COVID-19 vaccine.

The genes are TRBV2 and TRBJ2-7; no firm D call. Germline lookup yields CDR1 SNHLY and CDR2 FYNNEI. This CDR3 comprises 14 residues. The ends were cut back, 8 bases at V and 5 bases at J, with 19 bases in the middle. CDR3 in DNA: TGTGCCAGCGCCCCCGACCGCCGCCTGGACGAGCAGTACTTC. It specifies CASAPDRRLDEQYF.

V and J are TRBV7-3 and TRBJ2-6; 9 nucleotides align to TRBD1. J gave up 2 bases and V 5 bases, and 10 bases lay outside the gene matches. Germline CDR1 reads SGHTA; CDR2 reads FQGTGA. The CDR3 spans 18 residues. The CDR3, as DNA: TGTGCCAGCAGCCCCTGGACAGGGGATGGCGCTGGGGCCAACGTCCTGACTTTC. This sequence encodes CASSPWTGDGAGANVLTF.

The V gene is TRBV19, the J gene TRBJ2-7; TRBD1 is a possible D gene (5 bases). The CDR3 extends over 15 amino acids. Germline values: CDR1 LNHDA, CDR2 SQIVND (reference sequence). V lost 2 bases and J 0 bases, leaving 11 bases between the germline ends. As DNA, the CDR3 is TGTGCCAGTAGTATAAGGGCACAGGACTCCTACGAGCAGTACTTC. Amino acids: CASSIRAQDSYEQYF. Full variable domain (rest looked up from reference TRBV19 and TRBJ2-7): DGGITQSPKYLFRKEGQNVTLSCEQNLNHDAMYWYRQDPGQGLRLIYYSQIVNDFQKGDIAEGYSVSREKKESFPLTVTSAQKNPTAFYLCASSIRAQDSYEQYFGPGTRLTVT.

This clone occurred once. The V gene is TRBV5-8, the J gene TRBJ2-2; D possibly corresponds to TRBD1 (5 bases). The CDR3 totals 15 residues. Trimming removed 0 bases at V and 7 bases at J, with 13 bases between. Germline V gives CDR1 SGHTS, CDR2 YDEGEE. CDR3 nucleotide sequence: TGTGCCAGCAGCTTGGGGACAAATATAGGCGGGGAGCTGTTTTTT. Translated: CASSLGTNIGGELFF.

This sequence joins TRBV9 and TRBJ2-5; D uncertain. The CDR3 has 14 residues. Trimming pared 3 bases from V and 5 bases from J, leaving 14 bases between. Germline V gene data show CDR1 as SGDLS and CDR2 as YYNGEE. The CDR3 nucleotides are TGTGCCAGCAGCGGTCAAGGGCGCCGGGAGACCCAGTACTTC. As protein: CASSGQGRRETQYF.

The CDR3 sequence is CASSPGQGASEQFF. CDR3 nucleotide sequence: TGTGCCAGCAGCCCGGGACAGGGGGCCAGTGAGCAGTTCTTC. The chain carries TRBV6-2 or TRBV6-3 and TRBJ2-1; 12 bases are a match to TRBD1. The CDR3 is made up of 14 amino acids. Germline CDR1 reads MNHEY; CDR2 reads SVGEGT. V dropped 6 bases and J dropped 9; count of bases not matched to a gene: 6.

This chain joins TRBV7-9 and TRBJ2-7, with D maybe TRBD2 (6 bases). The CDR3 contains 12 residues. The V end was cut by 4 bases, the J end by 4 bases, with 8 bases between. CDR1 is SEHNR and CDR2 is FQNEAQ in the germline V gene (reference sequence). As DNA, the CDR3 is TGTGCCAGCAGCTCGGGGGTATACGAGCAGTACTTC. This encodes CASSSGVYEQYF.

This chain joins TRBV6-1 and TRBJ2-7; D is unresolved. V lost 0 bases, J lost 3 bases, and 12 bases lay in between. This CDR3 comprises 15 residues. The germline V gene has CDR1 MNHNS and CDR2 SASEGT. CDR3 DNA sequence: TGTGCCAGCAGTGAAGCGATTACTGGGGTCTACGAGCAGTACTTC. This translates into CASSEAITGVYEQYF.

V usage is TRBV4-1 and J usage is TRBJ1-2; TRBD1 aligns across 9 bases. Trimming at V came to 1 base and at J to 8 bases, leaving 11 bases not matched to a gene. Per the germline V gene, CDR1 is MGHRA and CDR2 is YSYEKL. CDR3 length: 16 amino acids. CDR3 in DNA: TGCGCCAGCAGCCAAGTTCCGGGACAGGGTTATGGCGGCTACACCTTC. Translated, it gives CASSQVPGQGYGGYTF.

The chain couples TRBV2 to TRBJ2-1; unclear D gene. CDR1 and CDR2 from the germline V gene are SNHLY and FYNNEI. The CDR3 spans 13 residues. The V gene lost 6 bases and the J gene lost 2 bases, with 8 bases spanning the gap. The CDR3 region is CASSPQAYNEQFF. The CDR3 DNA sequence: TGTGCCAGCAGCCCCCAAGCCTACAATGAGCAGTTCTTC.

The V gene is TRBV15, the J gene TRBJ1-2; 7 nucleotides agree with TRBD1. The germline gives CDR1 LNHNV, CDR2 YYDKDF (reference sequence). The CDR3 sequence is 15 residues long. V lost 2 bases and J lost 6; bases outside the gene matches: 9. The CDR3 protein is CATSRKRQGVNGYTF. In DNA form, the CDR3 reads TGTGCCACCAGCAGAAAGCGACAGGGTGTAAATGGCTACACCTTC.

This clone has a single count. The rearrangement links TRBV7-9 to TRBJ1-2, with a weak D call TRBD1 (6 bases). The CDR3 loop spans 15 amino acids. In germline, CDR1 is SEHNR, CDR2 FQNEAQ (reference sequence). The V and J ends lost 0 bases and 3 bases respectively, with 11 bases between them. CDR3 protein: CASSLALGGDYGYTF. In nucleotides, the CDR3 is TGTGCCAGCAGCTTAGCGTTAGGGGGTGACTATGGCTACACCTTC.

This chain connects TRBV25-1 to TRBJ2-7; tentative D call: TRBD2 (5 bases). The V gene's germline CDR1 is MGHDK and CDR2 SYGVNS. CDR3 length: 14 amino acids. V was shortened by 2 bases and J by 0 bases, with 8 bases between the two germline ends. The CDR3, as DNA: TGTGCCAGCAGTGAAGGGAGCAGCTCCTACGAGCAGTACTTC. This encodes CASSEGSSSYEQYF.

The chain uses TRBV19 and TRBJ1-5, with D uncertain. The CDR3 is made up of 15 amino acids. The germline V gene encodes CDR1 LNHDA and CDR2 SQIVND (reference sequence). Trimming stripped 5 bases from V and 4 bases from J, with 15 bases between. The CDR3 here is CASSALAGGNQPQHF. The CDR3 coding sequence is TGTGCCAGTAGTGCCCTCGCGGGAGGGAATCAGCCCCAGCATTTT.

The chain uses TRBV3-1 (or the pseudogene TRBV3-2) and TRBJ2-2; no clear D gene. Deletions cut 3 bases from V and 1 base from J, with 3 bases between. The CDR3 has 13 amino acids. Germline CDR1 LGHDT, CDR2 YNNKEL (reference sequence). In nucleotides, the CDR3 is TGTGCCAGCAGCCAGGGGAACACCGGGGAGCTGTTTTTT. Its translation: CASSQGNTGELFF.

On this clone: The identical CDR3 is also encoded by other nucleotide sequences in the sample. This chain links TRBV5-4 with TRBJ1-2, with D possibly TRBD1 on 5 matching bases. The ends were cut back, 2 bases at V and 0 bases at J, with 14 bases in the middle. Germline V gene sequence: CDR1 SGHNT, CDR2 YYREEE (reference sequence). The CDR3 length is 16 residues. The CDR3 loop reads CASSLAGGNTNYGYTF. The CDR3, as DNA: TGTGCCAGCAGCTTAGCGGGGGGTAATACTAACTATGGCTACACCTTC.